This TCR beta chain was obtained from a study of cytomegalovirus exposure and HLA in healthy donors. Study-level background: Early on, a data release was issued that held about 85 million unique TCRs from HLA-typed donors.

Regarding the study as a whole: In a later analysis, a missense DCLRE1C variant was linked to TCR beta V- and J-gene trimming. From TCR beta sequences, most subjects' HLA-A and HLA-B alleles were reportedly predicted accurately. TCR beta chains associated with HLA were, in a later analysis, more clonally expanded than equally common others.

PCR primers comprised 60 Vbeta and 13 Jbeta primers. Some clones are missing from TCRdb's copy, which holds only in-frame ones; the method was immunoSEQ multiplex PCR. The sample yields about 80,000 clones, around 60% seen once. Germline lookup yields CDR1 SQVTM and CDR2 ANQGSEA. This CDR3 has 10 residues. Trimming took 5 bases from V and 10 from J, leaving 11 bases between them. Worth noting for this clone: What it binds is unknown.

Sequencing input: PBMCs. The rearrangement links TRBV29-1 to TRBJ1-2; no firm D call. This receptor was obtained from a male donor in good health and CMV-seropositive. Here the CDR3 DNA reads TGCAGCGTTCCTGGGCGGGACTACACCTTC. Translating it yields CSVPGRDYTF.